Presented here are 8 T cell receptor beta chains from one specimen sequenced in a study of cytomegalovirus exposure and HLA in healthy donors. PCR primers comprised 60 Vbeta and 13 Jbeta primers. Repertoires were generated with immunoSEQ multiplex PCR, while TCRdb's copy carries only in-frame clones and drops some. The data contain 120,000 to 150,000 clones, approximately 79% of them singletons. Sequencing used PBMCs. The receptors shown here come from a woman under 40 in good health and CMV-seronegative.

This clone was seen a single time. V and J are TRBV19 and TRBJ2-3; no clear D. The ends were cut back, 4 bases at V and 5 bases at J, with 7 bases in the middle. CDR1 LNHDA and CDR2 SQIVND come from the germline V gene (reference sequence). The CDR3 extends over 12 amino acids. In DNA form, the CDR3 reads TGTGCCAGTAGTAAGAGTGGAGATACGCAGTATTTT. It codes for CASSKSGDTQYF.

This clone showed up just once. This CDR3 reads CASSPGATIGYTF. The CDR3 DNA sequence: TGTGCCAGCAGCCCTGGAGCCACTATCGGCTACACCTTC. This sequence joins TRBV7-9 and TRBJ1-2; D gene unclear. The CDR3 has 13 amino acids. Germline V gene sequence: CDR1 SEHNR, CDR2 FQNEAQ (reference sequence). V lost 5 bases and J 8 bases, leaving 15 bases between the germline ends.

The V call is TRBV14, the J call TRBJ2-5, with a possible D match to TRBD1 (6 bases). The germline V gene encodes CDR1 SGHDN and CDR2 FVKESK. CDR3 length: 14 residues. The V end lost 4 bases, the J end lost 5 bases, and 14 bases lay between the germline ends. CDR3 sequence: CASSPPGARETQYF. Written as DNA, the CDR3 is TGTGCCAGCAGCCCCCCAGGGGCTAGGGAGACCCAGTACTTC.

The chain joins TRBV4-2 to TRBJ1-2; possibly TRBD1 for D (5 bases). Germline CDR1 is LGHNA and CDR2 is YNFKEQ. This CDR3 contains 15 residues. Trimming left V 4 bases short and J 6 bases short, with 18 bases between. The CDR3 DNA follows: TGTGCCAGCAGCCCTCCGGGGGTTGGCACCCATGGCTACACCTTC. As protein: CASSPPGVGTHGYTF.

This chain links TRBV30 with TRBJ2-1; maybe TRBD2 (6 bases). Germline-derived CDR1 and CDR2 are GTSNPN and SVGIG (reference sequence). Between the trimmed V and J ends, which lost 2 bases and 8 bases, there was a span of 19 bases. The CDR3 has 15 residues. The CDR3 sequence is CAWSLGGVGGDEQFF. The CDR3 DNA reads TGTGCCTGGAGTTTGGGCGGGGTGGGCGGGGATGAGCAGTTCTTC.

This chain connects TRBV19 to TRBJ1-4; the match to TRBD1 covers 7 bases. The trim removed 4 bases at V and 8 bases at J, leaving 7 bases unmatched. This CDR3 is built from 14 residues. Per germline, CDR1 LNHDA and CDR2 SQIVND (reference sequence). CDR3: CASSNRQGGEKLFF. Here the CDR3 DNA reads TGTGCCAGTAGTAACCGACAGGGAGGCGAAAAACTGTTTTTT.

This clone showed up just once. The rearrangement joins TRBV29-1 to TRBJ2-7, with 7 positions matching TRBD2. J lost 2 bases, V lost 6 bases, and 1 base had no gene match. Germline V gene sequence: CDR1 SQVTM, CDR2 ANQGSEA. The CDR3 runs 11 residues. The CDR3 reads CSVRGTYEQYF. The CDR3 DNA sequence: TGCAGCGTGCGGGGGACCTACGAGCAGTACTTC.

This clone was picked up a small number of times. The V call is TRBV5-4, the J call TRBJ2-7; D is unresolved. V was pared by 5 bases and J by 3 bases, with 12 bases between. The germline V gene has CDR1 SGHNT and CDR2 YYREEE (reference sequence). The CDR3 is 13 residues long. CDR3: CASSNPNSYEQYF. The CDR3 nucleotides are TGTGCCAGCAGTAACCCCAACAGCTACGAGCAGTACTTC.